Each of the 26 T cell receptor beta chains below was sequenced from the same sample in a study of shared clonotypes between healthy human individuals. In the naive CD8 group, cells lacked CD45RO and were positively selected for CCR7, so terminally differentiated effector memory CD45RA+ cells were left out. Using immunoSEQ multiplex PCR, the repertoire was profiled, and TCRdb retains in-frame clones only, with some absent. The table lists around 2,000,000 clones, roughly 94% of them singletons. The sequenced material came from naive CD8+ T cells sorted from blood. The receptors derive from a man aged 18 to 30 in good health.

This chain joins TRBV6-5 and TRBJ2-7, with TRBD1 matching 11 bases. The CDR3 length is 15 residues. The trim removed 6 bases at V and 4 bases at J, leaving 8 bases unmatched. Germline V lookup: CDR1 MNHEY, CDR2 SVGAGI. This CDR3 reads CASSHGQGALYEQYF. The DNA for the CDR3 is TGTGCCAGCAGCCATGGACAGGGGGCTCTTTACGAGCAGTACTTC.

This clone was recorded once. This chain joins TRBV19 and TRBJ1-1; D perhaps matches TRBD1 (6 bases). Per the germline V gene, CDR1 is LNHDA and CDR2 is SQIVND (reference sequence). This CDR3 has 13 amino acids. V dropped 7 bases and J dropped 1 base, with 10 bases sitting between them. CDR3 residues: CASIRGGNTEAFF. As DNA, the CDR3 is TGTGCCAGTATTCGAGGGGGGAACACTGAAGCTTTCTTT.

The V and J genes are TRBV7-6 and TRBJ2-1; 10 bases match TRBD2. The germline V gene has CDR1 SGHVS and CDR2 FNYEAQ. The CDR3 is 17 residues long. After removal of 5 bases from V and 1 base from J, the junction contained 8 bases not matched to a gene. CDR3 residues: CASSIEAGGPSYNEQFF. The CDR3 DNA sequence: TGTGCCAGCAGCATAGAAGCGGGAGGGCCTTCCTACAATGAGCAGTTCTTC.

As concerns this clone: Distinct nucleotide sequences in the sample also encode this CDR3. The chain has TRBV6-5 and TRBJ2-5; D remains unclear. The CDR3 contains 15 residues. Germline V gene data show CDR1 as MNHEY and CDR2 as SVGAGI. V dropped 0 bases and J dropped 5 bases, with 13 bases sitting between them. DNA for the CDR3: TGTGCCAGCAGTTACTCCGGCAGCCTAGGGGAGACCCAGTACTTC. This encodes CASSYSGSLGETQYF.

The V and J genes are TRBV5-6 and TRBJ2-2; 8 nucleotides agree with TRBD1. Germline assignment: CDR1 SGHDT and CDR2 YYEEEE. Germline trimming cut 4 bases from V and 3 bases from J; bases unmatched to any gene: 8. The CDR3 runs 16 residues. CDR3 nucleotides: TGTGCCAGCAGCCTTGGACAGGGTGGGGACACCGGGGAGCTGTTTTTT. Translated, it gives CASSLGQGGDTGELFF.

The chain combines TRBV6-5 with TRBJ2-7; D assignment may be TRBD1 or TRBD2 (5 bases each). CDR1 is MNHEY, CDR2 SVGAGI, per germline. Trimming stripped 0 bases from V and 1 base from J, with 10 bases between. This CDR3 is 15 amino acids long. CDR3 DNA sequence: TGTGCCAGCAGTTACTCGGGACGGTTTTCCTACGAGCAGTACTTC. It codes for CASSYSGRFSYEQYF.

With respect to this clone: Other DNA sequences of this sample code for an identical CDR3. The rearrangement joins TRBV7-2 to TRBJ2-3; D gene ambiguous. The CDR3 sequence is 12 residues long. Trimming removed 5 bases at V and 2 bases at J, with 5 bases between. The germline V gene encodes CDR1 SGHTA and CDR2 FQGNSA. The CDR3 is CASSLDTDTQYF. For the CDR3, the DNA is TGTGCCAGCAGCCTAGACACAGATACGCAGTATTTT.

This chain joins TRBV13 and TRBJ2-2; D is perhaps TRBD1 or TRBD2 (5 bases each). CDR3 length: 14 amino acids. Per germline, CDR1 PRHDT and CDR2 FYEKMQ (reference sequence). The germline V and J ends were trimmed by 5 bases and 7 bases, with 14 bases remaining between them. The CDR3 reads CASSEGPRVGELFF. CDR3 coding DNA: TGTGCCAGCAGCGAGGGACCCCGTGTCGGGGAGCTGTTTTTT.

The gene calls are TRBV29-1 and TRBJ1-1; TRBD1 matches at 7 bases. The trim removed 6 bases at V and 6 bases at J, leaving 7 bases unmatched. The CDR3 consists of 12 residues. Looked up from germline, CDR1 is SQVTM and CDR2 is ANQGSEA. The CDR3, as DNA: TGCAGCGTCGTGGGGACAGAATCTGAAGCTTTCTTT. Protein: CSVVGTESEAFF.

The V call is TRBV18, the J call TRBJ2-1; tentatively, D is TRBD2 (5 bases). CDR1 is KGHSH, CDR2 LQKENI, per germline. Trimming removed 3 bases from V and 6 bases from J, with 18 bases in between. CDR3 length: 16 amino acids. The CDR3 coding sequence is TGTGCCAGCTCACCGGAGGCAAGCCCTCTGGTCAATGAGCAGTTCTTC. Translating gives CASSPEASPLVNEQFF.

The chain combines TRBV5-6 with TRBJ2-7; 7 nucleotides match TRBD1. V was clipped by 0 bases and J by 4 bases; unmatched bases: 10. The germline gives CDR1 SGHDT, CDR2 YYEEEE. The CDR3 extends over 16 amino acids. The CDR3 spells CASSLAYGTDYYEQYF. CDR3 in DNA: TGTGCCAGCAGCTTGGCCTATGGGACAGACTATTACGAGCAGTACTTC.

V and J are TRBV2 and TRBJ2-5, with 13 positions matching TRBD2. Germline values: CDR1 SNHLY, CDR2 FYNNEI. V lost 2 bases and J lost 4; bases outside the gene matches: 4. The CDR3 length is 16 residues. CDR3 in DNA: TGTGCCAGCAGTGAAACTAGCGGGAGGGCCCGAGAGACCCAGTACTTC. This sequence encodes CASSETSGRARETQYF. The whole variable domain, filled in from reference TRBV2 and TRBJ2-5, reads EPEVTQTPSHQVTQMGQEVILRCVPISNHLYFYWYRQILGQKVEFLVSFYNNEISEKSEIFDDQFSVERPDGSNFTLKIRSTKLEDSAMYFCASSETSGRARETQYFGPGTRLLVL.

This chain joins TRBV2 and TRBJ2-1, with D possibly being TRBD1 or TRBD2 (6 bases each). The V end was cut by 5 bases, the J end by 9 bases, with 20 bases between. The CDR3 runs 15 residues. Germline CDR1 reads SNHLY; CDR2 reads FYNNEI. The CDR3 here is CASSSPAGGLSEQFF. CDR3 DNA: TGTGCCAGCAGTTCCCCAGCCGGGGGCCTAAGTGAGCAGTTCTTC.

The V and J genes are TRBV9 and TRBJ1-2, with TRBD1 identical over 8 bases. This CDR3 contains 16 residues. CDR1 and CDR2 from the germline V gene are SGDLS and YYNGEE. Trimming took 2 bases from V and 6 from J; bases not matched to a gene: 12. The CDR3: CASSVSSTGGVDGYTF. The CDR3 nucleotides are TGTGCCAGCAGCGTTTCCTCTACAGGGGGTGTGGATGGCTACACCTTC.

DNA for the CDR3: TGTGCCAGCAGCCCGAGAGGGGGCGCGGAGAGTGGCTACACCTTC. This gives the protein CASSPRGGAESGYTF. This chain uses TRBV5-4 with TRBJ1-2; 7 nucleotides line up with TRBD1. Germline V gene lookup returns CDR1 SGHNT and CDR2 YYREEE (reference sequence). The junction had 13 bases not matched to a gene; V was cut back by 4 bases and J by 7 bases. This CDR3 is 15 amino acids long.

This chain connects TRBV13 to TRBJ1-3, with D perhaps matching TRBD1 (6 bases). Germline-derived CDR1 and CDR2 are PRHDT and FYEKMQ (reference sequence). The length of the CDR3 is 14 residues. Trimming left V 7 bases short and J 3 bases short, with 13 bases between. In DNA form, the CDR3 reads TGTGCCAGCACCCCAAGGGGGGTTGGAAACACCATATATTTT. It yields the protein CASTPRGVGNTIYF.

This chain joins TRBV28 and TRBJ1-5; D uncertain. This CDR3 is 15 amino acids long. From germline, CDR1 is MDHEN and CDR2 SYDVKM. Between the trimmed V and J ends, which lost 1 base and 2 bases, there was a span of 9 bases. The CDR3 protein is CASSLSGMGNQPQHF. The DNA of the CDR3 is TGTGCCAGCAGTTTATCTGGGATGGGCAATCAGCCCCAGCATTTT.

The rearrangement joins TRBV6-1 to TRBJ2-1; D is undetermined. Germline loops: CDR1 MNHNS, CDR2 SASEGT. V gave up 2 bases and J gave up 2 bases, with 10 bases separating them. The CDR3 covers 15 residues. DNA of the CDR3: TGTGCCAGCAGTGAATCCCTTGACCCCTACAATGAGCAGTTCTTC. Residues: CASSESLDPYNEQFF.

This clone showed up just once. J is TRBJ1-1 and V is TRBV29-1; D not resolved. CDR1 is SQVTM and CDR2 is ANQGSEA in the germline V gene. This CDR3 has 13 amino acids. V gave up 6 bases and J gave up 3 bases, with 14 bases separating them. Here the CDR3 reads CSVGADKYTEAFF. The CDR3 DNA is TGCAGCGTCGGTGCCGACAAGTACACTGAAGCTTTCTTT.

This chain links TRBV10-3 with TRBJ1-3; D remains ambiguous. This CDR3 is 18 amino acids long. Trimming took off 2 bases at V and 1 base at J, with 18 bases between the two ends. Germline V gene data show CDR1 as ENHRY and CDR2 as SYGVKD. Here the CDR3 DNA reads TGTGCCATCAGTGAGCCCGAACTCCTTGGGTCATCTGGAAACACCATATATTTT. This translates into CAISEPELLGSSGNTIYF.

The V and J genes are TRBV19 and TRBJ2-3, with 8 bases aligning to TRBD1. V shed 3 bases and J 2 bases; nucleotides not matched to a gene: 10. Per the germline V gene, CDR1 is LNHDA and CDR2 is SQIVND (reference sequence). The CDR3 extends over 17 amino acids. The CDR3 nucleotides are TGTGCCAGTAGTATTGAAGCTAGGGACAGGAACACAGATACGCAGTATTTT. Translated: CASSIEARDRNTDTQYF. The variable domain in full, completed from reference TRBV19 and TRBJ2-3, reads DGGITQSPKYLFRKEGQNVTLSCEQNLNHDAMYWYRQDPGQGLRLIYYSQIVNDFQKGDIAEGYSVSREKKESFPLTVTSAQKNPTAFYLCASSIEARDRNTDTQYFGPGTRLTVL.

The V call is TRBV2, the J call TRBJ1-1; 9 nucleotides match TRBD1. The ends lost 7 bases at V and 1 base at J; junction bases unmatched: 1. The CDR3 contains 13 residues. Germline V gene sequence: CDR1 SNHLY, CDR2 FYNNEI. CDR3 bases: TGTGCCAGCATGGACAGGGGGAACACTGAAGCTTTCTTT. The encoded protein is CASMDRGNTEAFF.

The chain uses TRBV4-1 and TRBJ1-4; D may be TRBD1 (5 bases). Germline loops: CDR1 MGHRA, CDR2 YSYEKL. The CDR3 totals 16 residues. Trimming left V 0 bases short and J 7 bases short, with 15 bases between. The DNA of the CDR3 is TGCGCCAGCAGCCAAGAGGACGGGGCCGCGGGTGAAAAACTGTTTTTT. It specifies CASSQEDGAAGEKLFF.

The table lists this clone with a count of one. This chain connects TRBV15 to TRBJ2-7, with 9 nucleotides matching TRBD1. Per the germline V gene, CDR1 is LNHNV and CDR2 is YYDKDF (reference sequence). The CDR3 sequence is 16 residues long. Trimming removed 1 base from V and 0 bases from J; junction bases left unmatched: 4. The CDR3 nucleotides read TGTGCCACCAGCAGAGGCGGACAGGGGACCTCCTACGAGCAGTACTTC. Translating gives CATSRGGQGTSYEQYF.

This clone was picked up one time. V is TRBV4-1 and J is TRBJ1-6, with D uncertain. The length of the CDR3 is 17 residues. Trimming stripped 0 bases from V and 7 bases from J, with 16 bases between. Per germline, CDR1 MGHRA and CDR2 YSYEKL. Written as DNA, the CDR3 is TGCGCCAGCAGCCAAGACCTGCTGGGCGCCCGGAATTCACCCCTCCACTTT. The encoded protein is CASSQDLLGARNSPLHF.

This chain links TRBV4-1 with TRBJ2-7; TRBD1 agrees at 8 bases. Germline V gene sequence: CDR1 MGHRA, CDR2 YSYEKL. V gave up 4 bases and J gave up 4 bases; unmatched junction bases: 6. There are 14 residues in the CDR3. CDR3 nucleotides: TGCGCCAGCAGCCTCCGGGACAGGATTTACGAGCAGTACTTC. This translates into CASSLRDRIYEQYF.